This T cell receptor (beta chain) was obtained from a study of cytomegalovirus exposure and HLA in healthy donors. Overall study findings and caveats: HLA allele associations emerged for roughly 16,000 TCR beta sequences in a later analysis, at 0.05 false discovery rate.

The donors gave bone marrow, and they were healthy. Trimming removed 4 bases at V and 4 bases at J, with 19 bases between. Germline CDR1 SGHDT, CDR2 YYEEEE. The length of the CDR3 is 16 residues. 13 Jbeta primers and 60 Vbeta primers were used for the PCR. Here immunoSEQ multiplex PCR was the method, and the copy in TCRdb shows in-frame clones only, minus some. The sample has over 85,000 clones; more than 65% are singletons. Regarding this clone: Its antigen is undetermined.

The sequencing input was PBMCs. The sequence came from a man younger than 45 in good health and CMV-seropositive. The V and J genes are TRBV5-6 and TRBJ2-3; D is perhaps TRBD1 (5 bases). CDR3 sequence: CASSAGQPRGPDTQYF. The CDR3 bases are TGTGCCAGCAGCGCCGGACAACCAAGGGGCCCAGATACGCAGTATTTT.